A selection of T cell receptor beta chains follows, all from one sample in a study of cytomegalovirus exposure and HLA in healthy donors. Assay used: immunoSEQ multiplex PCR; TCRdb lists only in-frame clones, some missing. Among about 98,000 clones listed, about 74% were seen once. The source material was PBMCs. These receptors all come from a male donor in good health and CMV-seronegative. CDR3s include the opening cysteine and the closing phenylalanine or tryptophan. A D gene is named only where the DNA matches it firmly. Clone size is given for some rows only: seen once, a few or many times, or a class if the clone is expanded.

TRBJ1-4	NA	TRBV30	TRBD1	TGTGCCTGGAATCGGATAGCAGGGGGAGAAAAACTGTTTTTT	CAWNRIAGGEKLFF
TRBJ2-7	NA	TRBV28	TRBD2	TGTGCCAGCAGTTGGGGGACTAGCGGGTCCTACGAGCAGTACTTC	CASSWGTSGSYEQYF
TRBJ2-5	NA	TRBV2	TRBD2	TGTGCCAGCAGTGCGGGGCTAGCGGGAGGAGGAGACCAAGAGACCCAGTACTTC	CASSAGLAGGGDQETQYF
TRBJ2-3	many	TRBV2	NA	TGTGCCAGCAGTGAAACCCCAGTCCCACTAACAGATACGCAGTATTTT	CASSETPVPLTDTQYF
TRBJ2-7	once	TRBV6-6	TRBD1	TGTGCCAGCAGTTACCCCGACAGGGCTGGCTACGAGCAGTACTTC	CASSYPDRAGYEQYF
TRBJ2-3	NA	TRBV7-9	NA	TGTGCCAGCAGCTTCACAATTAGCACAGATACGCAGTATTTT	CASSFTISTDTQYF
TRBJ2-2	NA	TRBV6-5	TRBD2	TGTGCCAGCAGTCGGGGGGATCCCGGGGAGCTGTTTTTT	CASSRGDPGELFF
TRBJ1-4	NA	TRBV28	NA	TGTGCCAGCACCCCAGGGGCACAGAGGAATGAAAAACTGTTTTTT	CASTPGAQRNEKLFF
TRBJ1-1	NA	TRBV7-8	NA	TGTGCCAGCAGCTTAGCAGGCAGGGGCTACACTGAAGCTTTCTTT	CASSLAGRGYTEAFF
TRBJ2-5	NA	TRBV28	TRBD2	TGTGCCAGCACCCCCTCTAGCGGGGGCCAAGAGACCCAGTACTTC	CASTPSSGGQETQYF
TRBJ2-1	NA	TRBV7-9	NA	TGTGCCAGCAGCTTAGGTCAGGGCAATGAGCAGTTCTTC	CASSLGQGNEQFF
TRBJ2-5	NA	TRBV6-1	TRBD1	TGTGCCAGCAGCGACAGGGTGAGAGAGACCCAGTACTTC	CASSDRVRETQYF
TRBJ1-5	few	TRBV25-1	TRBD1	TGTGCCAGCAGGGGACAGGGTAATCAGCCCCAGCATTTT	CASRGQGNQPQHF
TRBJ1-1	NA	TRBV7-8	NA	TGTGCCAGCAGCTATAATATTGCTGAAGCTTTCTTT	CASSYNIAEAFF
TRBJ2-1	NA	TRBV14	NA	TGTGCCAGCAGCCGAGGACTACCCAATGAGCAGTTCTTC	CASSRGLPNEQFF
TRBJ1-1	NA	TRBV7-9	NA	TGTGCCAGCAGGCCCCGGCCAGGTTCGAACACTGAAGCTTTCTTT	CASRPRPGSNTEAFF
TRBJ2-1	NA	TRBV5-3	NA	TGTGCCAGTCGTACCCCACTCCCCGATGAGCAGTTCTTC	CASRTPLPDEQFF
TRBJ2-7	NA	TRBV29-1	TRBD2	TGCAGCGTTGGTGGGACTAGCGGAATCTACGAGCAGTACTTC	CSVGGTSGIYEQYF
TRBJ1-2	NA	TRBV7-3	NA	TGTGCCAGCAGCTACGGCGCCGGGGTTGGTGGCTACACCTTC	CASSYGAGVGGYTF
TRBJ2-1	NA	TRBV7-9	TRBD2	TGTGCCAGCAGCCCTCTAGCGGGGGTTCGTAACAATGAGCAGTTCTTC	CASSPLAGVRNNEQFF
TRBJ2-7	NA	TRBV30	NA	TGTGCCTGGGCGAACAGATACGAGCAGTACTTC	CAWANRYEQYF
TRBJ2-7	NA	TRBV29-1	TRBD2	TGCAGCGTTGGTAGCGGGAGCTCCTACGAGCAGTACTTC	CSVGSGSSYEQYF